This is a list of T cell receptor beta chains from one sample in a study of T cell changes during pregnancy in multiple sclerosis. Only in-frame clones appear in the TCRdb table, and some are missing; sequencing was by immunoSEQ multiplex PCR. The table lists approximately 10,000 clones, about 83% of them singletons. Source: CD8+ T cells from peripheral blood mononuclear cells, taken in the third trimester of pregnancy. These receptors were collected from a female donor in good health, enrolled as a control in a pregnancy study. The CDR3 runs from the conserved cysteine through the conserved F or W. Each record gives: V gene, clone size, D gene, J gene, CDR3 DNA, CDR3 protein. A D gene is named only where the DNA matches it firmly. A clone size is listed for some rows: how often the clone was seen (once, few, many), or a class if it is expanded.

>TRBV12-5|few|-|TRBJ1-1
TGTGCTTCCCAGGCCGAGGGGGACACTGAAGCTTTCTTT
CASQAEGDTEAFF
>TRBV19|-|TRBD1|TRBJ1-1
TGTGCCAGTAGTATGACGGAGGGGGCGCAGAGGCACACTGAAGCTTTCTTT
CASSMTEGAQRHTEAFF
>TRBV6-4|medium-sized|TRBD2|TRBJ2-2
TGTGCCAGCAGCACCAGCGGGGGGGATCACACCGGGGAGCTGTTTTTT
CASSTSGGDHTGELFF
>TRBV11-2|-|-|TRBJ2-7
TGTGCCAGCAGCTTAGGGCAGAACTACGAGCAGTACTTC
CASSLGQNYEQYF
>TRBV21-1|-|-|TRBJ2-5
TGTGCCAGGAAAGCTTCAGGGGTCCAGGAGACCCAGTACTTC
CARKASGVQETQYF
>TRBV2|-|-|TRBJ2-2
TGTGCCAGCAGTGAAGGGGGGGAGGCCGGGGAGCTGTTTTTT
CASSEGGEAGELFF
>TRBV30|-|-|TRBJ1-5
TGTGCCTGGAGTGAAAGGGGGAATAGCAATCAGCCCCAGCATTTT
CAWSERGNSNQPQHF
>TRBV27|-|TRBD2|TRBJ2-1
TGTGCCAGCAGTTTGCCTAGCGGGAGTTGGGATGAGCAGTTCTTC
CASSLPSGSWDEQFF
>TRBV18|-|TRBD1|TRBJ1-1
TGTGCCAGCTCACCAGGAGTACAGGGGTTTACTGAAGCTTTCTTT
CASSPGVQGFTEAFF
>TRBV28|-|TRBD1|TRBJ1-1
TGTGCCAGCAGTTCGTACAGGGGGGGAGGGCCTGAAGCTTTCTTT
CASSSYRGGGPEAFF
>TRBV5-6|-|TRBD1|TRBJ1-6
TGTGCCAGCAGATTGACCGGGACAGGGCTCTATAATTCACCCCTCCACTTT
CASRLTGTGLYNSPLHF
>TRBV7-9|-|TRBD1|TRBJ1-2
TGTGCCAGCAGCTTAGAGCGACAGGGAGATGTCTATGGCTACACCTTC
CASSLERQGDVYGYTF
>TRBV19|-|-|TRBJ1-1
TGTGCCAGTACCTGGGGGAGGCTCACTGAAGCTTTCTTT
CASTWGRLTEAFF
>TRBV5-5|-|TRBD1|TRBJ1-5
TGTGCCAGCAGCCGTCCGGGACAGGGCCTCCAACCCCAGCATTTT
CASSRPGQGLQPQHF
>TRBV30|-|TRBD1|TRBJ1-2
TGTGCCTGGAGTTTAGGGGGCGCGGATGGCTACACCTTC
CAWSLGGADGYTF
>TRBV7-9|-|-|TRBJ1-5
TGTGCCAGCAGCCCATGGGAGTACGATCAGCCCCAGCATTTT
CASSPWEYDQPQHF
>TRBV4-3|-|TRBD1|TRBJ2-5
TGCGCCAGCAGCCAAGACCGGGACAGGGGGGAGACCCAGTACTTC
CASSQDRDRGETQYF
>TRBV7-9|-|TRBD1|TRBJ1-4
TGTGCCAGCAGCTTAAGAACAGGGGGCCATGAAAAACTGTTTTTT
CASSLRTGGHEKLFF